This T cell receptor beta chain was captured in a study of regulatory T cells in long-lasting Graves disease. Whole-study results and caveats: Accuracy might have suffered from few samples. Gene preferences differed: TRBV28, TRBJ1-2, TRBJ2-5 in persistent cases.

Construction of TCR beta libraries relied on iRepertoire HTBI primers and on Arm-PCR targeting CDR3 regions. TCRdb reprocessed the multiplex PCR reads via MiXCR and lists one record per CDR3 protein. This table holds approximately 360,000 distinct CDR3 sequences, roughly 24% found once. With regard to this clonotype: Its specificity is not known.

V lost 8 bases and J lost 4, with 12 bases in between. Germline assignment: CDR1 LNHDA and CDR2 SQIVND (reference sequence). The CDR3 extends over 12 amino acids. The time point denotes: persistent/refractory GD, antithyroid drugs over 5 years with positive TRAb. Researchers made the TCR library from RNA that was extracted from PBMCs. Sample: peripheral blood mononuclear cells (PBMCs), taken when the disease was refractory, from a patient treated with antithyroid drugs. This TCR was recovered from a woman aged 40 to 55 with Graves disease. The chain combines TRBV19 with TRBJ2-7; D is possibly TRBD1 or TRBD2 (5 bases each). Here the CDR3 reads CASGGPPYEQYF. The CDR3 DNA reads TGTGCCAGTGGGGGACCACCTTACGAGCAGTACTTC.